One sample yielded the 22 T cell receptor beta chains listed below, sequenced in a study of PD-1 blockade in classical Hodgkin lymphoma. Each patient experienced a relapse that followed autologous stem cell transplantation, and brentuximab vedotin exposure varied. Only in-frame clones appear in the TCRdb table, and some are missing; sequencing was by immunoSEQ multiplex PCR. The sample holds about 93,000 clones, 81% seen once. This specimen consisted of peripheral blood mononuclear cells (PBMCs), obtained before the second cycle of nivolumab. These receptors all stem from a human donor with classical Hodgkin lymphoma.

This rearrangement joins TRBV27 to TRBJ2-2, with TRBD1 identical over 7 bases. This CDR3 comprises 17 residues. With V trimmed by 0 bases and J by 4 bases, 8 bases remained unmatched. The germline CDR1 and CDR2 sequences are MNHEY and SMNVEV (reference sequence). The CDR3 nucleotides are TGTGCCAGCAGTTTATCGGGCAGGGACAGCGCCACCGGGGAGCTGTTTTTT. Translated: CASSLSGRDSATGELFF.

This clone was found once. The chain carries TRBV5-1 and TRBJ1-2; D gene uncertain. With 0 bases removed from V and 5 bases from J, the gap between germline ends came to 17 bases. Germline V gene data show CDR1 as SGHRS and CDR2 as YFSETQ. The CDR3 runs 16 residues. The CDR3, as DNA: TGCGCCAGCAGCTTGGCTTGGCAGCCTGGTTTATATGGCTACACCTTC. It codes for CASSLAWQPGLYGYTF.

The V call is TRBV27, the J call TRBJ2-7; 8 bases match TRBD1. The V segment lost 5 bases and the J segment 2 bases; nucleotides outside the gene matches: 5. The germline V gene encodes CDR1 MNHEY and CDR2 SMNVEV (reference sequence). The CDR3 contains 14 residues. DNA of the CDR3: TGTGCCAGCAGTCCATGGACAGGGACCTACGAGCAGTACTTC. Residues: CASSPWTGTYEQYF.

The rearrangement uses TRBV6-6 and TRBJ2-5; 7 bases align to TRBD1. J gave up 1 base and V 7 bases, and 9 bases lay outside the gene matches. The CDR3 sequence is 15 residues long. The germline CDR1 and CDR2 sequences are MNHNY and SVGAGI (reference sequence). CDR3 DNA sequence: TGTGCCAGCACCCAGACAGGGTTCACCCAAGAGACCCAGTACTTC. Encoded protein: CASTQTGFTQETQYF.

The V gene is TRBV28, the J gene TRBJ2-1; D may be TRBD2 (5 bases). The CDR3 is 17 residues long. CDR1 is MDHEN and CDR2 is SYDVKM in the germline V gene. V was trimmed by 5 bases and J by 7 bases, leaving 24 bases between them. The CDR3 sequence is CASSNALRESLGNEQFF. As DNA, the CDR3 is TGTGCCAGCAGTAATGCGCTTAGGGAGAGCCTGGGAAATGAGCAGTTCTTC.

V gene TRBV5-1 combines with J gene TRBJ1-1; D perhaps matches TRBD1 (5 bases). Germline V lookup: CDR1 SGHRS, CDR2 YFSETQ. V was pared by 4 bases and J by 4 bases, with 11 bases between. The CDR3 totals 13 residues. The CDR3 protein is CASSADRATEAFF. The CDR3 coding sequence is TGCGCCAGCAGCGCCGACAGAGCCACTGAAGCTTTCTTT. The complete variable domain, with remaining parts taken from reference TRBV5-1 and TRBJ1-1, reads KAGVTQTPRYLIKTRGQQVTLSCSPISGHRSVSWYQQTPGQGLQFLFEYFSETQRNKGNFPGRFSGRQFSNSRSEMNVSTLELGDSALYLCASSADRATEAFFGQGTRLTVV.

The chain couples TRBV6-1 to TRBJ2-5, with D unclear. The CDR3 is 12 residues long. The ends were cut back, 7 bases at V and 6 bases at J, with 12 bases in the middle. Germline lookup yields CDR1 MNHNS and CDR2 SASEGT. The CDR3 DNA reads as TGTGCCAGCAACGGACCCCTGAAGACCCAGTACTTC. This codes for CASNGPLKTQYF.

The chain is built from TRBV14 and TRBJ1-1; a weak D match, TRBD1 (5 bases). Trimming shortened V by 5 bases and J by 0 bases, and 7 bases separated the two germline ends. Germline V lookup: CDR1 SGHDN, CDR2 FVKESK. The CDR3 spans 13 residues. The CDR3 DNA reads as TGTGCCAGCAGCTTACAGGTGAACACTGAAGCTTTCTTT. Translating gives CASSLQVNTEAFF.

This chain connects TRBV10-3 to TRBJ1-3; no definite D call. V was clipped by 9 bases and J by 4 bases, with 16 bases between them. The V gene's germline CDR1 is ENHRY and CDR2 SYGVKD. The CDR3 is made up of 14 amino acids. The CDR3 DNA follows: TGTGCCATTGTGGAGCGGACCAGGGGAAACACCATATATTTT. Translation: CAIVERTRGNTIYF.

This chain joins TRBV18 and TRBJ2-1; a possible D gene is TRBD1 (6 bases). Germline lookup yields CDR1 KGHSH and CDR2 LQKENI. The germline V and J ends were trimmed by 3 bases and 9 bases, with 15 bases remaining between them. CDR3 length: 14 amino acids. The CDR3 DNA follows: TGTGCCAGCTCACCCCCCACAACAGGGACTGAGCAGTTCTTC. It specifies CASSPPTTGTEQFF.

The chain joins TRBV21-1 to TRBJ2-1. TRBV21-1 represents a pseudogene. CDR3 size: 16 residues. The CDR3 region is CASRLTGRGLYNEQFF. CDR3 sequence (DNA): TGTGCCAGCAGACTGACGGGGAGGGGGCTCTACAATGAGCAGTTCTTC.

This clone has just one count. This chain uses TRBV6-1 with TRBJ2-1; TRBD2 matches at 7 bases. Germline CDR1 is MNHNS and CDR2 is SASEGT. Trimming took 4 bases from V and 7 from J; bases not matched to a gene: 4. This CDR3 spans 13 amino acids. This CDR3 reads CASSAVAGNEQFF. The CDR3 region has the DNA TGTGCCAGCAGTGCCGTAGCGGGTAATGAGCAGTTCTTC.

V is TRBV9 and J is TRBJ2-1; 12 nucleotides line up with TRBD2. Per the germline V gene, CDR1 is SGDLS and CDR2 is YYNGEE. V was pared by 3 bases and J by 7 bases, with 5 bases of the junction left unmatched. This CDR3 has 15 residues. CDR3 loop: CASSASSGRVNEQFF. The CDR3 DNA reads as TGTGCCAGCAGCGCATCTAGCGGGAGGGTAAATGAGCAGTTCTTC. The whole variable domain, filled in from reference TRBV9 and TRBJ2-1, reads DSGVTQTPKHLITATGQRVTLRCSPRSGDLSVYWYQQSLDQGLQFLIQYYNGEERAKGNILERFSAQQFPDLHSELNLSSLELGDSALYFCASSASSGRVNEQFFGPGTRLTVL.

The J gene is TRBJ2-5, the V gene TRBV6-6, with 8 bases that match TRBD2. The CDR3 runs 15 residues. The V segment lost 6 bases and the J segment 2 bases; nucleotides outside the gene matches: 8. Per germline, CDR1 MNHNY and CDR2 SVGAGI (reference sequence). The CDR3 DNA reads TGTGCCAGCAGGGCCTTGGGACTAGTTCAAGAGACCCAGTACTTC. This gives the protein CASRALGLVQETQYF.

The V gene is TRBV29-1, the J gene TRBJ2-3, with a weak D call TRBD2 (6 bases). Per the germline V gene, CDR1 is SQVTM and CDR2 is ANQGSEA. CDR3 size: 14 residues. Trimming removed 5 bases at V and 0 bases at J, with 12 bases between. CDR3 DNA sequence: TGCAGCGTTTCGGGAGCGCCAAGCACAGATACGCAGTATTTT. Translating it yields CSVSGAPSTDTQYF.

The CDR3 protein is CASSFHRVLSGANVLTF. In DNA form, the CDR3 reads TGTGCCAGTAGTTTCCACAGGGTACTGTCTGGGGCCAACGTCCTGACTTTC. The V and J genes are TRBV19 and TRBJ2-6, with D possibly being TRBD1 (6 bases). Germline lookup yields CDR1 LNHDA and CDR2 SQIVND (reference sequence). Trimming left V 5 bases short and J 1 base short, with 15 bases between. The CDR3 covers 17 residues.

In nucleotides, the CDR3 is TGTGCCAGCAGCTTGGTAGCGGGAGAGGGGACCCAGTACTTC. Protein product: CASSLVAGEGTQYF. This rearrangement joins TRBV7-6 to TRBJ2-5, with 9 bases aligning to TRBD2. V was pared by 3 bases and J by 7 bases, with 6 bases of the junction left unmatched. The CDR3 extends over 14 amino acids. The germline V gene has CDR1 SGHVS and CDR2 FNYEAQ.

The chain carries TRBV14 and TRBJ1-2; possible D gene TRBD1, 5 bases. Trimming cost V 4 bases and J 8 bases, with 14 bases left between them. Germline V gives CDR1 SGHDN, CDR2 FVKESK. This CDR3 is 13 amino acids long. The CDR3 nucleotides read TGTGCCAGCAGCCCTTCCGGGGCTTGGGGCTACACCTTC. Translated: CASSPSGAWGYTF.

The chain carries TRBV6-5 and TRBJ2-3; 9 positions match TRBD2. CDR3 size: 14 residues. V lost 4 bases to trimming and J lost 6 bases; unmatched junction nucleotides: 5. CDR1 MNHEY and CDR2 SVGAGI come from the germline V gene. CDR3 DNA sequence: TGTGCCAGCAGTTCCGGACTAGCGAGTGATACGCAGTATTTT. It is translated as CASSSGLASDTQYF.

The chain employs TRBV27 and TRBJ2-5; D gene uncertain. Germline V gives CDR1 MNHEY, CDR2 SMNVEV (reference sequence). The V gene lost 2 bases and the J gene lost 5 bases, with 12 bases spanning the gap. The CDR3 spans 14 residues. Here the CDR3 reads CASSLRLGGETQYF. In DNA, the CDR3 is TGTGCCAGCAGTTTAAGATTGGGCGGCGAGACCCAGTACTTC.

The chain employs TRBV7-6 and TRBJ2-1, with TRBD2 matching over 7 bases. The CDR3 extends over 12 amino acids. J lost 9 bases, V lost 2 bases, and 1 base had no gene match. Germline CDR1 is SGHVS and CDR2 is FNYEAQ. The CDR3 reads CASSLTSAEQFF. CDR3 nucleotide sequence: TGTGCCAGCAGCTTAACTAGCGCTGAGCAGTTCTTC.

The chain links TRBV19 to TRBJ1-5, with a tentative D call TRBD1 (6 bases). V was pared by 5 bases and J by 0 bases, with 11 bases between. CDR1 and CDR2 (germline): LNHDA, SQIVND (reference sequence). The CDR3 extends over 15 amino acids. In DNA, the CDR3 is TGTGCCAGTAGTTCCCCGGACAGTAGCAATCAGCCCCAGCATTTT. Amino acids: CASSSPDSSNQPQHF.